Sequencing of this T cell receptor (beta chain) was carried out in a study of a mutant IDH1 vaccine in newly diagnosed glioma. This clone was detected a few times. Its target is unknown. Time point indicated: week 35, safety follow-up. The vaccine gave 300 ug of a 20-mer mutant IDH1 peptide subcutaneously per dose. The protocol was immunoSEQ multiplex PCR, while the TCRdb copy is restricted to in-frame clones and leaves out a portion. The sample holds 30,000 or so clones, about four fifths seen once. CDR1 is MNHEY and CDR2 is SMNVEV in the germline V gene (reference sequence). V shed 3 bases and J shed 5 bases, with 7 bases lying between them. The CDR3 extends over 12 amino acids.

The chain links TRBV27 to TRBJ1-2; no clear D. The TCR was taken from a woman aged 18-35 years with glioma. Sequencing was performed on PBMCs, taken from a glioma patient whose treatment included an IDH1 peptide vaccine. Here the CDR3 reads CASSFSGYGYTF. CDR3 bases: TGTGCCAGCAGTTTTTCCGGATATGGCTACACCTTC.